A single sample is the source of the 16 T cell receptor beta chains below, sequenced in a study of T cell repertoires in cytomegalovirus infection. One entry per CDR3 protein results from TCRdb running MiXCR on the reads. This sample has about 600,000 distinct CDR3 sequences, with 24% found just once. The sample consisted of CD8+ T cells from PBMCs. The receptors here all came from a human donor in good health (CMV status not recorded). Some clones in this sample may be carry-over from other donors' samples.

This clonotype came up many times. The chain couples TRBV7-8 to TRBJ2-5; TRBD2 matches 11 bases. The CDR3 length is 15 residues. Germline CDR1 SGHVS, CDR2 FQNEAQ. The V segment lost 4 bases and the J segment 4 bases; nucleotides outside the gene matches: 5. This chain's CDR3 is CASSSIAGGLETQYF. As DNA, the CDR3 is TGTGCCAGCAGCTCTATAGCGGGGGGGCTAGAGACCCAGTACTTC. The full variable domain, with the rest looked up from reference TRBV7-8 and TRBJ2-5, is GAGVSQSPRYKVAKRGQDVALRCDPISGHVSLFWYQQALGQGPEFLTYFQNEAQLDKSGLPSDRFFAERPEGSVSTLKIQRTQQEDSAVYLCASSSIAGGLETQYFGPGTRLLVL.

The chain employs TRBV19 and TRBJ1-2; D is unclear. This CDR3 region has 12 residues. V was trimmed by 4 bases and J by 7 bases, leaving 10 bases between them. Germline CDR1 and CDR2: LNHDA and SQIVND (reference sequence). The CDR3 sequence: CASSTTDRGYTF. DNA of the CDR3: TGTGCCAGTAGTACGACGGACCGTGGCTACACCTTC.

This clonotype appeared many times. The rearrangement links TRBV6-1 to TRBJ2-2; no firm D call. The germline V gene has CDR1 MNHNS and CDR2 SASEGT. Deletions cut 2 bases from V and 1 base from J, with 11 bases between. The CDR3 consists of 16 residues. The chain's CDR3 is CASSESHYRNTGELFF. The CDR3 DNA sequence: TGTGCCAGCAGTGAAAGCCACTATCGGAACACCGGGGAGCTGTTTTTT.

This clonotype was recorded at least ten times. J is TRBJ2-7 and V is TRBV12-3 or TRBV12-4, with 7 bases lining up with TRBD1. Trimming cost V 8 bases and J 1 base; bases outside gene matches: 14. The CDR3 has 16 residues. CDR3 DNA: TGTGCCAGCTGCAACGGGACAGTTGGGATTTCCTACGAGCAGTACTTC. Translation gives CASCNGTVGISYEQYF.

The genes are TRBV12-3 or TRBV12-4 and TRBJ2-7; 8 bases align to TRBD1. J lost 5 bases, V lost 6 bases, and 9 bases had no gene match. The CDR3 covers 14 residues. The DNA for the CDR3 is TGTGCCAGCAGACTGGGGGGACAGGTGAACGAGCAGTACTTC. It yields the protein CASRLGGQVNEQYF.

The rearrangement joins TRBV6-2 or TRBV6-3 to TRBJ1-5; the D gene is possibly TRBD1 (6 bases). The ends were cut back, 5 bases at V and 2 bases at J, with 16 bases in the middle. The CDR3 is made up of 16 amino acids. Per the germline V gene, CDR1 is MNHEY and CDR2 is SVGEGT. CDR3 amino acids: CASSHLQGPGNQPQHF. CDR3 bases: TGTGCCAGCAGTCACCTCCAGGGGCCGGGCAATCAGCCCCAGCATTTT.

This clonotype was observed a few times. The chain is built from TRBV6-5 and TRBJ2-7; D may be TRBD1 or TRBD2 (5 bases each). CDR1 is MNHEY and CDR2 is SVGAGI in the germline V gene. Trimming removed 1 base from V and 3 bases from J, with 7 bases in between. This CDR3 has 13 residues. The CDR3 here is CASSYLRGYEQYF. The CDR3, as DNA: TGTGCCAGCAGTTACTTGAGGGGCTACGAGCAGTACTTC.

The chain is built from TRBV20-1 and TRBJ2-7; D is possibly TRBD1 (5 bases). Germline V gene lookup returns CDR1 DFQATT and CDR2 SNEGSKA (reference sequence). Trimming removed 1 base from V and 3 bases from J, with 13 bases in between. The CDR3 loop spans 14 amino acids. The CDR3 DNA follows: TGCAGTGCTAGAGGTTTGACAGACAGCTACGAGCAGTACTTC. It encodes CSARGLTDSYEQYF.

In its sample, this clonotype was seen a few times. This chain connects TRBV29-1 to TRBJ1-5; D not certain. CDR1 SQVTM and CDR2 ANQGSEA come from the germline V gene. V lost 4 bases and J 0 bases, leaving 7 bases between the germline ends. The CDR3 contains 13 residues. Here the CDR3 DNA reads TGCAGCGTTGCCGGGTATAGCAATCAGCCCCAGCATTTT. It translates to CSVAGYSNQPQHF. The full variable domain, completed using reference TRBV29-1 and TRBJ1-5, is SAVISQKPSRDICQRGTSLTIQCQVDSQVTMMFWYRQQPGQSLTLIATANQGSEATYESGFVIDKFPISRPNLTFSTLTVSNMSPEDSSIYLCSVAGYSNQPQHFGDGTRLSIL.

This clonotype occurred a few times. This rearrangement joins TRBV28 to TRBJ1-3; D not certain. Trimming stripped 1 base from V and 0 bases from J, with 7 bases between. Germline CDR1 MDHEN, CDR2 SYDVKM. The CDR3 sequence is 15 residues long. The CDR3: CASSLSISSGNTIYF. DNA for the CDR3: TGTGCCAGCAGTTTATCCATCAGCTCTGGAAACACCATATATTTT.

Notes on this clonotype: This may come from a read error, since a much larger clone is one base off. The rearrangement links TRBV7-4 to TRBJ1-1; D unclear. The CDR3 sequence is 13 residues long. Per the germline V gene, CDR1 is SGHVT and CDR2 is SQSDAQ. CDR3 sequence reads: CAGSLPGRTEAFF. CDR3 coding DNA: TGTGCCGGCAGCTTACCGGGGAGGACTGAAGCTTTCTTT.

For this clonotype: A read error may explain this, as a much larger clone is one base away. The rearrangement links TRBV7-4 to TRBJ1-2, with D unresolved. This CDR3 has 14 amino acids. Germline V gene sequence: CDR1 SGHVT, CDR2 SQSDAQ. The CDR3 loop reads CTSSPSPSRGGYTF. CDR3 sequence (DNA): TGTACCAGCAGCCCCAGCCCGTCCCGCGGGGGCTACACCTTC.

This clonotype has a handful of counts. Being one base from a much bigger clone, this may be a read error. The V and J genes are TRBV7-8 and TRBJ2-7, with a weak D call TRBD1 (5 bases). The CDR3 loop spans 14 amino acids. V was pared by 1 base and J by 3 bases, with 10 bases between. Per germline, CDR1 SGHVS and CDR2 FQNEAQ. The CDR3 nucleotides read TGTGCCAGCAGCTTAGGGGGCAGGGTCTACGAGCAGTACTTC. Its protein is CASSLGGRVYEQYF.

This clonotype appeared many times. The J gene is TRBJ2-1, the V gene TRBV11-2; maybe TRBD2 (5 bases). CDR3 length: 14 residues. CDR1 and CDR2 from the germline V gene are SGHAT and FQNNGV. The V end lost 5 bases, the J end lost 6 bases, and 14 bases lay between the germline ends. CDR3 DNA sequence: TGTGCCAGCAGCAATACCACAGAGGGCAATGAGCAGTTCTTC. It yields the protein CASSNTTEGNEQFF.

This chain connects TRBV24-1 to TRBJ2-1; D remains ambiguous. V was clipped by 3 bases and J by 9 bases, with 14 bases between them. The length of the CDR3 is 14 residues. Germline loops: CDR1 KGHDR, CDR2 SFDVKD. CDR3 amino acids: CATSDRPRSGEQFF. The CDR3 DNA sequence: TGTGCCACCAGTGATCGACCGAGATCGGGTGAGCAGTTCTTC.

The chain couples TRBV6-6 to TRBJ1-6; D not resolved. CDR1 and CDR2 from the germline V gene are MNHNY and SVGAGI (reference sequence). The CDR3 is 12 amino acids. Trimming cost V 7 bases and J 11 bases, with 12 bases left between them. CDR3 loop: CASNADPTPLHF. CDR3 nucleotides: TGTGCCAGCAACGCAGACCCGACACCCCTCCACTTT.